One T cell receptor (beta chain) is described in this entry. There is no known antigen for this receptor. One base away there is no much larger clone; base qualities are not given. Each PCR received spiked-in synthetic TCR analog templates so that absolute template abundance could be estimated from read counts. TCRbeta CDR3 regions were amplified from genomic DNA with bias-controlled V and J gene primers using the immunoSEQ assay. Sequencing of rearranged TCRbeta segments was performed at approximately 20X coverage. In the original analysis: Clustering was used to correct sequencing errors, and CDR3s were annotated against IMGT to assign V, D and J genes. Downstream analyses used only productive TCRbeta rearrangements and left out out-of-frame or stop-codon sequences. Clonality was computed as one minus Shannon entropy normalized by the log of the number of unique productive sequences. Fisher's exact test with Benjamini-Hochberg correction, at a threshold of adjusted p below 0.01, was used to find clones that differed between time points or between blood and tumor. In its TCRdb copy, this immuneACCESS table keeps in-frame sequences only and misses some clones. Where compared with another copy, unresolved V genes explain less than half of these, and the others have no known cause. V and J calls and clone size are given by that table; D and trimming were obtained from the DNA. The sample includes about 57,000 clones, with roughly 79% observed a single time. The top ten constitute around 6% of the sample.

This specimen comes from a study of PD-L1 blockade in urothelial cancer (dated by TCRdb to 2017 to 2019). For context, the study as a whole: All patients started therapy around 2014 and received atezolizumab 1,200 mg intravenously every 3 weeks. Somatic, immune and clinical correlates of response to PD-L1 blockade with atezolizumab in urothelial cancer were the focus of an exploratory multi-omic analysis. Blood samples gave median yields of about 150,000 T cells and tens of thousands of unique TCRs, along with a median clonality of about 0.084. Durable clinical benefit was defined as progression-free survival longer than 6 months, and TCR features were also tested against progression-free and overall survival. Patients had an ECOG performance status of 0 or 1 and had received between 0 and 3 prior chemotherapy regimens. In the same patients who had TCR sequencing, pretreatment tumors also underwent whole exome sequencing and RNA sequencing. Twenty-nine patients had pretreatment blood TCR-seq, approximately 24 had at least one posttreatment blood collection, and approximately 24 had tumor TCR-seq. Under 10 patients achieved durable clinical benefit and some 21 did not. About 90% of the 29 patients were identified as males with urothelial cancer of bladder origin, and a prior smoking history was reported by 18 of 29 patients. Blood samples were analyzed 3 weeks after the start of treatment (second dose) and 6 weeks after the start of treatment. Pretreatment tumor samples, along with matched peripheral blood serially collected before and after atezolizumab treatment, were subjected to TCR sequencing.

Trimming removed 1 base from V and 1 base from J, leaving 13 bases between the germline ends. The CDR3 has 17 amino acids, counting the end cysteine and phenylalanine. Only the CDR3 DNA is retained, 51 bases long and in frame from the first base. As encoded in the germline V gene, CDR1 is SGHTA while CDR2 is FQGNSA. The study at large found these results: Patients with durable benefit showed greater expansion of tumor-associated TCR clones in peripheral blood 3 weeks after starting treatment (n of about 20, p = 0.022). A pretreatment peripheral blood TCR clonality below the median was linked to improved progression-free and overall survival. Because the sample size was small (n ≈ 28) and many of the analyses were exploratory, the results are meant to be hypothesis-generating.

The label giving this sample's time point can be read as: pretreatment peripheral blood. The cohort included about 30 patients with locally advanced or metastatic urothelial carcinoma who were treated at Memorial Sloan Kettering on a trial protocol. Peripheral blood mononuclear cells were collected pretreatment and during treatment, with between 1 and 8 total time points obtained per patient. The Qiagen DNeasy Blood extraction kit was used to purify genomic DNA from total PBMCs and from tumor samples. PBMCs were collected pretreatment and during treatment, and were isolated and stored as previously described.

The chain employs TRBV7-2 and TRBJ2-2; a weak D assignment points to TRBD2 (5 bases agree). The sequencing here drew on PBMCs, taken around atezolizumab (anti-PD-L1) treatment. The TCR was taken from a man aged 70-80 years with urothelial cancer. The bases are TGTGCCAGCAGCTTAGTATCCGGGGTGGAGAACACCGGGGAGCTGTTTTTT. Translated, this gives CASSLVSGVENTGELFF.